This T cell receptor beta chain was captured in a study of T cell changes during pregnancy in multiple sclerosis. Here immunoSEQ multiplex PCR was the method, and the copy in TCRdb shows in-frame clones only, minus some. The data contain 25,000 to 35,000 clones, about nine tenths of them singletons. Germline CDR1 is PRHDT and CDR2 is FYEKMQ (reference sequence). J lost 2 bases, V lost 3 bases, and 4 bases had no gene match. The CDR3 totals 16 residues. This clone was seen just once. The sequence was collected from a female donor with multiple sclerosis, enrolled in a pregnancy study. This sequence joins TRBV13 and TRBJ2-1; 10 nucleotides match TRBD2. The sequences come from CD8+ T cells from peripheral blood mononuclear cells, collected in the first trimester of pregnancy. CDR3 loop: CASSFGLAAAYNEQFF. For the CDR3, the DNA is TGTGCCAGCAGCTTCGGACTAGCGGCGGCCTACAATGAGCAGTTCTTC.